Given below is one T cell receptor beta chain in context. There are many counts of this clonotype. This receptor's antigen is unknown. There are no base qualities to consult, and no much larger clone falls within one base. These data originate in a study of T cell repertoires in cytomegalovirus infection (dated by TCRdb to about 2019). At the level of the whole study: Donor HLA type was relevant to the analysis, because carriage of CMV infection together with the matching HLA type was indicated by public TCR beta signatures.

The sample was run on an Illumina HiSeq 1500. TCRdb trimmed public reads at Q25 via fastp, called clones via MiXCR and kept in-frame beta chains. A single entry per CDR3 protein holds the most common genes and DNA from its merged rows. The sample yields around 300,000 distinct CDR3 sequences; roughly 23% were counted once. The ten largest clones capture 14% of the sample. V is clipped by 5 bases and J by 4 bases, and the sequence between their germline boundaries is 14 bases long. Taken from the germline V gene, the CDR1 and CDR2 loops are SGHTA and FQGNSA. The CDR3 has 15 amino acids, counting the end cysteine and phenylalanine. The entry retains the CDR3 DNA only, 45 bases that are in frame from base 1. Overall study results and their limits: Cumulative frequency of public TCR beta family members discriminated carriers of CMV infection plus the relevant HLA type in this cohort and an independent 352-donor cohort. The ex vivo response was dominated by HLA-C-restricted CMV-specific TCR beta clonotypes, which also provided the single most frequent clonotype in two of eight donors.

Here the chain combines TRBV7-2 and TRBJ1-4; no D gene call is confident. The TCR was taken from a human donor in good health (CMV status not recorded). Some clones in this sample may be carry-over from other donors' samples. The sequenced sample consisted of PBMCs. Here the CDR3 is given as CASSLNGLFNEKLFF. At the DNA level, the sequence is TGTGCCAGCAGCCTCAATGGGCTGTTTAATGAAAAACTGTTTTTT.